This T cell receptor (beta chain) was identified in a study of somatic mutations in cytotoxic T cells in rheumatoid arthritis. Study background: Prior to any treatment and right after diagnosis, patient blood (roughly 30 ml EDTA) was drawn. Study observations and caveats: Neither rheumatoid arthritis patients nor age-matched healthy controls had significantly different CD8+ T-cell clonality from the other group.

Isolation of CD4+ and CD8+ cells used positive magnetic bead selection, with purity checked by flow cytometry. Germline V gene lookup returns CDR1 MGHRA and CDR2 YSYEKL. This CDR3 has 15 residues. V shed 5 bases, J shed 10 bases, and the junction held 11 bases outside the gene matches. Note on this clone: Its antigen is undetermined.

The repertoire was sequenced with immunoSEQ multiplex PCR; TCRdb's copy has only in-frame clones and lacks some. The repertoire includes about 4,800 clones, more than 75% of them detected once, and approximately 35% sits in the top ten. This chain joins TRBV4-1 and TRBJ1-6, with 7 bases matching TRBD1. Sequenced: CD8+ T cells sorted from blood. This clonotype was obtained from a woman aged 50 to 65 with rheumatoid arthritis. The CDR3 region is CASSEHQGVRSPLHF. In DNA form, the CDR3 reads TGCGCCAGCAGCGAACACCAGGGGGTAAGGTCACCCCTCCACTTT.